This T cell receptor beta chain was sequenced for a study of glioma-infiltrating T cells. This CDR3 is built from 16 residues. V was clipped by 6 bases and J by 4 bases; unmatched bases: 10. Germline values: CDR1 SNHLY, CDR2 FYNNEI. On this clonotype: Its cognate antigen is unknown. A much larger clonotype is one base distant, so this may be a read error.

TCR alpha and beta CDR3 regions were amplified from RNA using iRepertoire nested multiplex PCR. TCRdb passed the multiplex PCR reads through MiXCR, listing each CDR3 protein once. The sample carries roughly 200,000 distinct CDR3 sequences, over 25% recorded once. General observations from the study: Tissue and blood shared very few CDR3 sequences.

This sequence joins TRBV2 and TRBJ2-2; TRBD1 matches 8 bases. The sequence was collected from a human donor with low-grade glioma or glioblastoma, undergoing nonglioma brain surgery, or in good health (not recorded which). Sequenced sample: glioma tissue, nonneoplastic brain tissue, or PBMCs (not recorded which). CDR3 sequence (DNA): TGTGCCAGCAGACCTAATCAGGGGGCGGGCACCGGGGAGCTGTTTTTT. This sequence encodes CASRPNQGAGTGELFF.